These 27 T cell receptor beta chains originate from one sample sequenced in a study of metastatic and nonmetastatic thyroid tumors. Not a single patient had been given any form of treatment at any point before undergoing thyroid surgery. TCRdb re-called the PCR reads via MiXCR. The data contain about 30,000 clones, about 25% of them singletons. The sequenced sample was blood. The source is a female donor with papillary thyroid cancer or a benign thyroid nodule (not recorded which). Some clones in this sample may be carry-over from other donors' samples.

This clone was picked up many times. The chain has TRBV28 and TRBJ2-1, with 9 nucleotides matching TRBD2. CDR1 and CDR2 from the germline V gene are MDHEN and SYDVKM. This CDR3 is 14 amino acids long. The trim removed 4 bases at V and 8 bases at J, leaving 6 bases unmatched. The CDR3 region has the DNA TGTGCCAGCAGTTCCGGGACTAGCAGATATGAGCAGTTCTTC. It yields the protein CASSSGTSRYEQFF.

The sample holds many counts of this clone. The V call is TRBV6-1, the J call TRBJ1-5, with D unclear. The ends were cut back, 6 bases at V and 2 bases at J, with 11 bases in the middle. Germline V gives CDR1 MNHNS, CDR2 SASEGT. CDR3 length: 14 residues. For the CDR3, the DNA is TGTGCCAGCAGACCCGCCCAGCGCAATCAGCCCCAGCATTTT. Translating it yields CASRPAQRNQPQHF.

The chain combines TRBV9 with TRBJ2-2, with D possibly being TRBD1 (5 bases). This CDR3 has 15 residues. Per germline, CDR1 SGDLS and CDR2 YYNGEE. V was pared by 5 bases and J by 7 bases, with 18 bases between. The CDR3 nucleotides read TGTGCCAGCAGATCATCGGTAGGGGCGGACGGGGAGCTGTTTTTT. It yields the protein CASRSSVGADGELFF.

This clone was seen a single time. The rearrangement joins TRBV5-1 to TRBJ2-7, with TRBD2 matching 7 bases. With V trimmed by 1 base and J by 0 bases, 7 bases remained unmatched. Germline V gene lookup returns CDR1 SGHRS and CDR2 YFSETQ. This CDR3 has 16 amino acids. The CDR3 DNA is TGCGCCAGCAGCTTGTCTGGGACTACCTCCTCCTACGAGCAGTACTTC. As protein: CASSLSGTTSSYEQYF.

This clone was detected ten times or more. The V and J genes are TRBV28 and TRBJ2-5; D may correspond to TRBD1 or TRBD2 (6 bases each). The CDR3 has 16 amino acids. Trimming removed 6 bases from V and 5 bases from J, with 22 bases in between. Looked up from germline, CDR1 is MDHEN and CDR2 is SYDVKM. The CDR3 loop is CASRAKGGAVAETQYF. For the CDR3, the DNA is TGTGCCAGCAGGGCAAAGGGGGGTGCGGTAGCGGAGACCCAGTACTTC.

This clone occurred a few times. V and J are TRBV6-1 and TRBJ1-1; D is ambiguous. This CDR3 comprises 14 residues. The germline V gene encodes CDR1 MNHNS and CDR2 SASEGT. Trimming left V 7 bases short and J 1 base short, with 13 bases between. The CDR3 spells CASTIVWANTEAFF. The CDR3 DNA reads TGTGCCAGCACCATTGTATGGGCGAACACTGAAGCTTTCTTT.

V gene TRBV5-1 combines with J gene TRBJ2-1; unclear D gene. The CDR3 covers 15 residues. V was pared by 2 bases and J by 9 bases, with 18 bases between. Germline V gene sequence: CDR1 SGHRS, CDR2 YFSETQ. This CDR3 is CASSFNPGAIGEQFF. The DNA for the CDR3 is TGCGCCAGCAGCTTCAACCCAGGCGCCATTGGTGAGCAGTTCTTC.

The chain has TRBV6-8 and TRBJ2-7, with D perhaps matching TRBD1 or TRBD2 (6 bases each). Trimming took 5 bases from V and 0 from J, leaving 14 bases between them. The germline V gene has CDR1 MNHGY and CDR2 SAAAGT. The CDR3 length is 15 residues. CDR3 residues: CASSGQGGLSYEQYF. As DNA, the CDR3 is TGTGCCAGCAGTGGCCAAGGGGGACTCTCCTACGAGCAGTACTTC.

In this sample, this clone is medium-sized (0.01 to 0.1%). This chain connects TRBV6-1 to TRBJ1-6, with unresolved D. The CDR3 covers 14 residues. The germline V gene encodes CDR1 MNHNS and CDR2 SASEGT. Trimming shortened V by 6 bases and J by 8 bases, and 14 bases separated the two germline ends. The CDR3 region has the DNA TGTGCCAGCAGGCCCCCCCTCGTGGATTCACCCCTCCACTTT. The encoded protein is CASRPPLVDSPLHF.

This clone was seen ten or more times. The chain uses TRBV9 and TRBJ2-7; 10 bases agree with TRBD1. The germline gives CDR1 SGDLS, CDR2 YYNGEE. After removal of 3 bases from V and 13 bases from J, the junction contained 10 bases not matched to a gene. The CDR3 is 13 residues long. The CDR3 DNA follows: TGTGCCAGCAGCGAAACTCCCGACAGGGGGCCATACTTC. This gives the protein CASSETPDRGPYF.

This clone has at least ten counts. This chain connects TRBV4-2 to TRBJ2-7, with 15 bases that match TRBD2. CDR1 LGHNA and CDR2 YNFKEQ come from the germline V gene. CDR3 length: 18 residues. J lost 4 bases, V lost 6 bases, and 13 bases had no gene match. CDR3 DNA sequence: TGTGCCAGCAGTTCAGATCCGGGACTAGCGGGAGGACGGTACGAGCAGTACTTC. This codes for CASSSDPGLAGGRYEQYF.

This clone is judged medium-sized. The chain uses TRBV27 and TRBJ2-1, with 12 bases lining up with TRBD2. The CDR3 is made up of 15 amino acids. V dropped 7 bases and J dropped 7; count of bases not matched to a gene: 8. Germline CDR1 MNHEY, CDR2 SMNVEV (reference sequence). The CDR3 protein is CASTQTSGGLNEQFF. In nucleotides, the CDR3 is TGTGCCAGCACCCAAACTAGCGGGGGGTTGAATGAGCAGTTCTTC.

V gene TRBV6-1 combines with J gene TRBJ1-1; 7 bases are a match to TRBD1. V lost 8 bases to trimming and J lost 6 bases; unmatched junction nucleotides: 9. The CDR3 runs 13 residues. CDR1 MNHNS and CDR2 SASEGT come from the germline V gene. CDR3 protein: CASYNIRGSEAFF. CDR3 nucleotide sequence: TGTGCCAGCTACAATATCAGGGGGTCTGAAGCTTTCTTT.

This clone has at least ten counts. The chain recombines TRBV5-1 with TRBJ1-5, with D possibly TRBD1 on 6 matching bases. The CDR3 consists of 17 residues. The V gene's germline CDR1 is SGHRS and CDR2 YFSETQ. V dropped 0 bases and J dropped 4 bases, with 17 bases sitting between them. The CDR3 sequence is CASSLAKSGARNQPQHF. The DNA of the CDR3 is TGCGCCAGCAGCTTGGCCAAGTCGGGGGCCAGGAATCAGCCCCAGCATTTT.

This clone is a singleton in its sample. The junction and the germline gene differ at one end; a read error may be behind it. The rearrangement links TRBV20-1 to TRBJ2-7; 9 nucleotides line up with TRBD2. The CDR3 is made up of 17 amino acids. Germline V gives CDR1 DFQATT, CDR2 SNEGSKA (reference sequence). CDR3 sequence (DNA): TGCAGTGCTACAGTTCTGGCGGGAGGGCCTGGGGCCTACGATCAGTACTTC. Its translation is CSATVLAGGPGAYDQYF.

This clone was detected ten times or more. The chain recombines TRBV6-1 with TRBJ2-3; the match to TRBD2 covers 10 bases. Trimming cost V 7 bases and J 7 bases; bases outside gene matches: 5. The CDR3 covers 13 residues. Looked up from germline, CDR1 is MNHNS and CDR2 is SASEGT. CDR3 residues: CASTGTSENTQYF. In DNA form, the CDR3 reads TGTGCCAGCACCGGGACTAGCGAAAATACGCAGTATTTT.

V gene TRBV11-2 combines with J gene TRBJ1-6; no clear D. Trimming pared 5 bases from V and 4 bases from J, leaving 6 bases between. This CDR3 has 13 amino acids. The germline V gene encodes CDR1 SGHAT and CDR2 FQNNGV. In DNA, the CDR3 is TGTGCCAGCAGCCATGATTATAATTCACCCCTCCACTTT. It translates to CASSHDYNSPLHF. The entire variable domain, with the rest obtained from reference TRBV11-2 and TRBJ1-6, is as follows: EAGVAQSPRYKIIEKRQSVAFWCNPISGHATLYWYQQILGQGPKLLIQFQNNGVVDDSQLPKDRFSAERLKGVDSTLKIQPAKLEDSAVYLCASSHDYNSPLHFGNGTRLTVT.

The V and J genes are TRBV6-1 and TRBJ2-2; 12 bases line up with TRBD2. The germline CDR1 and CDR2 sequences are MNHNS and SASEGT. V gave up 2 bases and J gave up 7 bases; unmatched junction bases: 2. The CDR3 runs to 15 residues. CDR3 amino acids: CASSELAGGHGELFF. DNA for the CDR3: TGTGCCAGCAGTGAACTAGCGGGAGGGCACGGGGAGCTGTTTTTT.

The CDR3 nucleotides read TGTGCCAGCAGCGCCAGGGAAACCGCGGGGACTGAAGCTTTCTTT. Translation: CASSARETAGTEAFF. V is TRBV7-8 and J is TRBJ1-1; TRBD1 is a possible D gene (5 bases). With 5 bases removed from V and 5 bases from J, the gap between germline ends came to 18 bases. CDR3 length: 15 residues. Germline V gene lookup returns CDR1 SGHVS and CDR2 FQNEAQ.

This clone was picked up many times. CDR3 DNA: TGTGCCAGTAGTATAGATCGTGCAGCGGGAGGGTACAATGAGCAGTTCTTC. It encodes CASSIDRAAGGYNEQFF. V usage is TRBV19 and J usage is TRBJ2-1; 10 nucleotides line up with TRBD2. The V segment lost 0 bases and the J segment 4 bases; nucleotides outside the gene matches: 6. This CDR3 has 17 amino acids. CDR1 LNHDA and CDR2 SQIVND come from the germline V gene (reference sequence).

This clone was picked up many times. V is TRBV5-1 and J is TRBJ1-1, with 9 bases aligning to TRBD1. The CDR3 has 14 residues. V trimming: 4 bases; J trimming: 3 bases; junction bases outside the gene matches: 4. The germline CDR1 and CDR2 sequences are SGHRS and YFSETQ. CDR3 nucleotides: TGCGCCAGCAGCATACAGGGGGCTTACACTGAAGCTTTCTTT. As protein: CASSIQGAYTEAFF. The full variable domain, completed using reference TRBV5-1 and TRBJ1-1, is KAGVTQTPRYLIKTRGQQVTLSCSPISGHRSVSWYQQTPGQGLQFLFEYFSETQRNKGNFPGRFSGRQFSNSRSEMNVSTLELGDSALYLCASSIQGAYTEAFFGQGTRLTVV.

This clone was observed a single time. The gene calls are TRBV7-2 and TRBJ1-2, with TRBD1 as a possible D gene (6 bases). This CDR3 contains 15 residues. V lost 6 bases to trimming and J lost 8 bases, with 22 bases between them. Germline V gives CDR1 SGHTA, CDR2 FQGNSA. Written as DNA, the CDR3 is TGTACCAGCAGATATAGCCCGGGACGGGGGGGCGGCTACACCTTC. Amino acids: CTSRYSPGRGGGYTF.

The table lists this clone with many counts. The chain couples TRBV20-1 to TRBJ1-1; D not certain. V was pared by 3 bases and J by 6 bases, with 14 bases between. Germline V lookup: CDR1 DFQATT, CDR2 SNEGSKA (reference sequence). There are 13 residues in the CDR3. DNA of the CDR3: TGCAGTGCTAGCATACGGGTGTTAGCTGAAGCTTTCTTT. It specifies CSASIRVLAEAFF.

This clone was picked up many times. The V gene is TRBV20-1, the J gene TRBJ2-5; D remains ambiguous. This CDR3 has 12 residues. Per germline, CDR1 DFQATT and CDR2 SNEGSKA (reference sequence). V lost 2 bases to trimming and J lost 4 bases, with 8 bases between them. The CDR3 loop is CSARTGAETQYF. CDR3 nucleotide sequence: TGCAGTGCTAGAACTGGAGCAGAGACCCAGTACTTC.

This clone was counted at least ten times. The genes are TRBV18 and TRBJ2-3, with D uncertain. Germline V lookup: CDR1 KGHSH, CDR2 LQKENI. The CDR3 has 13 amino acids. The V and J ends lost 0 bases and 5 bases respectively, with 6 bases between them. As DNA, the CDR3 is TGTGCCAGCTCACCACCGGATCAAGATACGCAGTATTTT. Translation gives CASSPPDQDTQYF.

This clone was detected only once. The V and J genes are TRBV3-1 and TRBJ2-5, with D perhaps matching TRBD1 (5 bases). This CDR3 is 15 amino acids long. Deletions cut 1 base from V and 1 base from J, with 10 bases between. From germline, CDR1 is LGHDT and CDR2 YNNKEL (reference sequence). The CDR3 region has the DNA TGTGCCAGCAGCCAAGCAGGACATCGCCAAGAGACCCAGTACTTC. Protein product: CASSQAGHRQETQYF.

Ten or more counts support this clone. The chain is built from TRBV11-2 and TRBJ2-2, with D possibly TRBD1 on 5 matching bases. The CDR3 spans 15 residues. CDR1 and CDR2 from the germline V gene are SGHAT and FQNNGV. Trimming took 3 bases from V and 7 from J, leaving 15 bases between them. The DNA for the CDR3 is TGTGCCAGCAGCTTCCTAATCCAGGGTGGCGGGGAGCTGTTTTTT. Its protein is CASSFLIQGGGELFF.